This T cell receptor (beta chain) stems from a study of CXCR3-negative and CXCR3-positive naive CD8 T cells. TRB cDNA was prepared as libraries by UMI-labeled 5' RACE. TCRdb reprocessed the 5' RACE reads; each CDR3 protein has one entry and no DNA is given. The listing contains 50,000 to 75,000 distinct CDR3 sequences. Per germline, CDR1 MGHDK and CDR2 SYGVNS. The CDR3 loop spans 15 amino acids. The rearrangement joins TRBV25-1 to TRBJ1-2; as DNA is missing, the TRBD1 call by TCRdb cannot be tested. Sequencing was carried out using naive CXCR3- CD8+ T cells from blood. Indicated subset: CD45RO-CCR7+CD27+CD95- naive CD8+ T cells lacking CXCR3 (TNR3-). The sequence was collected from a human donor in good health. Some clones in this sample may be carry-over from other donors' samples. This CDR3 is CASSEDGRTIYGYTF.